One sample yielded the 8 T cell receptor beta chains listed below, sequenced in a study of blood T cell repertoires in COVID-19. The data were produced by immunoSEQ multiplex PCR, yet TCRdb's version contains in-frame clones alone and is incomplete. The table shows approximately 280,000 clones, with nearly 90% occurring only once. The sequenced sample was PBMCs or T cells enriched from blood (not recorded which). The receptors here all came from a woman aged 18-29 years with acute COVID-19.

A note on this clone: The sample has other DNA sequences that encode this CDR3 too. The chain employs TRBV18 and TRBJ2-7; the D gene is possibly TRBD2 (5 bases). The CDR3 covers 13 residues. Germline CDR1 is KGHSH and CDR2 is LQKENI. Trimming shortened V by 2 bases and J by 2 bases, and 7 bases separated the two germline ends. The CDR3 sequence is CASSPGLTYEQYF. CDR3 bases: TGTGCCAGCTCACCAGGACTCACCTACGAGCAGTACTTC.

In the case of this clone: Other nucleotide sequences from this sample produce the same CDR3. The genes are TRBV28 and TRBJ1-5; 11 bases line up with TRBD1. The CDR3 totals 15 residues. The V gene end was trimmed by 3 bases and the J gene end by 4 bases; junction bases not matched to a gene: 2. Germline CDR1 and CDR2: MDHEN and SYDVKM. The CDR3 loop is CASSLGTGGNQPQHF. CDR3 nucleotide sequence: TGTGCCAGCAGTTTGGGGACAGGGGGTAATCAGCCCCAGCATTTT.

This sequence joins TRBV19 and TRBJ2-1; a possible D gene is TRBD2 (5 bases). With 6 bases removed from V and 6 bases from J, the gap between germline ends came to 15 bases. From germline, CDR1 is LNHDA and CDR2 SQIVND (reference sequence). The CDR3 totals 14 residues. For the CDR3, the DNA is TGTGCCAGTAGCAGGAGTGGGAGTAGCAATGAGCAGTTCTTC. It specifies CASSRSGSSNEQFF.

The genes are TRBV30 and TRBJ2-1, with 9 positions matching TRBD1. V lost 5 bases to trimming and J lost 2 bases; unmatched junction nucleotides: 4. Germline V gives CDR1 GTSNPN, CDR2 SVGIG (reference sequence). CDR3 length: 14 amino acids. The CDR3 spells CAWAGDRAYNEQFF. The CDR3 nucleotides are TGTGCCTGGGCGGGGGACAGGGCCTACAATGAGCAGTTCTTC.

The V call is TRBV28, the J call TRBJ2-1; 9 bases are a match to TRBD2. Germline trimming cut 5 bases from V and 4 bases from J; bases unmatched to any gene: 12. There are 17 residues in the CDR3. Germline assignment: CDR1 MDHEN and CDR2 SYDVKM. CDR3 amino acids: CASSQVPGGRGYNEQFF. Here the CDR3 DNA reads TGTGCCAGCAGTCAAGTCCCAGGCGGGAGGGGTTACAATGAGCAGTTCTTC.

The gene calls are TRBV18 and TRBJ2-4, with 7 bases fitting TRBD1. J lost 7 bases, V lost 0 bases, and 12 bases had no gene match. This CDR3 spans 17 amino acids. Germline V gives CDR1 KGHSH, CDR2 LQKENI. Written as DNA, the CDR3 is TGTGCCAGCTCACCACCCAACGACAGGGTTGTAACGAACATTCAGTACTTC. Translating gives CASSPPNDRVVTNIQYF.

The rearrangement links TRBV11-2 to TRBJ2-7, with TRBD2 identical over 11 bases. The J segment lost 3 bases and the V segment lost 6 bases, leaving 7 bases of the junction unmatched. The CDR3 runs to 15 residues. Germline loops: CDR1 SGHAT, CDR2 FQNNGV. The CDR3 bases are TGTGCCAGCAGGATGATAGCGGGAGGGCTCTACGAGCAGTACTTC. As protein: CASRMIAGGLYEQYF.

The chain couples TRBV6-5 to TRBJ2-1; possibly TRBD2 for D (5 bases). The CDR3 loop spans 13 amino acids. CDR1 is MNHEY, CDR2 SVGAGI, per germline. Trimming left V 6 bases short and J 6 bases short, with 12 bases between. The CDR3 DNA reads as TGTGCCAGCAGGCTGGACTTCTCCAATGAGCAGTTCTTC. Translating it yields CASRLDFSNEQFF.